Below are 32 T cell receptor beta chains sequenced from a single sample in a study of T cell responses to AZD1222 COVID-19 vaccine. Sequencing used immunoSEQ multiplex PCR; TCRdb keeps in-frame clones, though not all of them. Here the sample spans 95,000 to 110,000 clones, approximately 86% being singletons. Material: peripheral blood, obtained 28 days after the second dose of the MenACWY control vaccine. Every receptor here comes from an adult who received the MenACWY meningococcal vaccine as a control.

The rearrangement joins TRBV5-1 to TRBJ2-3, with 14 nucleotides matching TRBD2. Unmatched junction bases numbered 6, after V lost 4 bases and J lost 2 bases. Germline values: CDR1 SGHRS, CDR2 YFSETQ. The CDR3 sequence is 17 residues long. The CDR3 nucleotides read TGCGCCAGCAGCCCCGGGACTAGCGGGGGCTTCACAGATACGCAGTATTTT. Its translation is CASSPGTSGGFTDTQYF.

This chain uses TRBV6-5 with TRBJ2-2, with D maybe TRBD1 (5 bases). V was clipped by 6 bases and J by 4 bases, with 9 bases between them. The CDR3 loop spans 13 amino acids. Per the germline V gene, CDR1 is MNHEY and CDR2 is SVGAGI. CDR3 DNA sequence: TGTGCCAGCAGCAGGGTAGGCACCGGGGAGCTGTTTTTT. It encodes CASSRVGTGELFF.

The genes are TRBV11-2 and TRBJ2-5; TRBD2 agrees at 10 bases. In germline, CDR1 is SGHAT, CDR2 FQNNGV. The CDR3 is 15 residues long. Trimming at V came to 0 bases and at J to 5 bases, leaving 3 bases not matched to a gene. The CDR3 reads CASSLEASGGETQYF. CDR3 nucleotides: TGTGCCAGCAGCTTAGAGGCTAGCGGGGGTGAGACCCAGTACTTC.

This chain joins TRBV28 and TRBJ1-2; the D is unclear. The germline V and J ends were trimmed by 10 bases and 5 bases, with 23 bases remaining between them. This CDR3 region has 15 residues. Germline CDR1 reads MDHEN; CDR2 reads SYDVKM. CDR3 sequence reads: CATTLRASRPYGYTF. CDR3 DNA sequence: TGTGCCACCACCCTTAGGGCGTCTAGGCCTTATGGCTACACCTTC.

The genes are TRBV29-1 and TRBJ1-1; D gene uncertain. V lost 2 bases to trimming and J lost 5 bases, with 9 bases between them. CDR3 length: 12 amino acids. The germline gives CDR1 SQVTM, CDR2 ANQGSEA. In DNA, the CDR3 is TGCAGCGTTGAACCGGTGGGGACTGAAGCTTTCTTT. It yields the protein CSVEPVGTEAFF.

This clone was detected once. The J gene is TRBJ2-1, the V gene TRBV15, with 8 bases matching TRBD2. The CDR3 runs 14 residues. V shed 9 bases, J shed 0 bases, and the junction held 4 bases outside the gene matches. The V gene's germline CDR1 is LNHNV and CDR2 YYDKDF (reference sequence). CDR3 coding DNA: TGTGCCACAGTAGCGGGGAACTCCTACAATGAGCAGTTCTTC. This codes for CATVAGNSYNEQFF.

V gene TRBV7-2 combines with J gene TRBJ2-7; 7 positions match TRBD1. The CDR3 is 14 residues long. Per the germline V gene, CDR1 is SGHTA and CDR2 is FQGNSA. After removal of 4 bases from V and 3 bases from J, the junction contained 6 bases not matched to a gene. CDR3 nucleotide sequence: TGTGCCAGCAGCTCCCTGACAGGGATCTACGAGCAGTACTTC. Its translation: CASSSLTGIYEQYF.

J is TRBJ2-2 and V is TRBV7-2, with 13 positions matching TRBD2. The CDR3 loop spans 18 amino acids. Germline CDR1 is SGHTA and CDR2 is FQGNSA. J gave up 5 bases and V 4 bases, and 10 bases lay outside the gene matches. This CDR3 reads CASSSPGLAGLTTGELFF. CDR3 DNA: TGTGCCAGCAGCTCACCGGGACTAGCGGGGTTGACGACCGGGGAGCTGTTTTTT.

V gene TRBV19 combines with J gene TRBJ1-3; D not certain. Germline V gives CDR1 LNHDA, CDR2 SQIVND (reference sequence). V lost 10 bases and J lost 0, with 13 bases in between. This CDR3 has 14 residues. CDR3 in amino acids: CATSHHSSGNTIYF. DNA of the CDR3: TGTGCCACCTCACACCACAGCTCTGGAAACACCATATATTTT.

The genes are TRBV25-1 and TRBJ2-1; 8 nucleotides match TRBD1. CDR3 length: 15 amino acids. V gave up 3 bases and J gave up 6 bases; unmatched junction bases: 7. Germline lookup yields CDR1 MGHDK and CDR2 SYGVNS. The CDR3 sequence is CASSELQGAGNEQFF. DNA for the CDR3: TGTGCCAGCAGTGAGTTGCAGGGGGCGGGCAATGAGCAGTTCTTC.

This clone has just a few counts. The chain couples TRBV6-6 to TRBJ1-1; tentatively, D is TRBD1 (6 bases). Germline lookup yields CDR1 MNHNY and CDR2 SVGAGI (reference sequence). Trimming took off 4 bases at V and 5 bases at J, with 14 bases between the two ends. CDR3 size: 14 residues. Written as DNA, the CDR3 is TGTGCCAGCAGTTCTTCCAGGGGTCAAACTGAAGCTTTCTTT. This codes for CASSSSRGQTEAFF.

The chain is built from TRBV11-2 and TRBJ1-2; the D gene is possibly TRBD1 (5 bases). Germline CDR1 reads SGHAT; CDR2 reads FQNNGV. Trimming took off 2 bases at V and 5 bases at J, with 12 bases between the two ends. The CDR3 loop spans 14 amino acids. CDR3 sequence: CASSLIGEGYGYTF. For the CDR3, the DNA is TGTGCCAGCAGCTTAATCGGTGAGGGGTATGGCTACACCTTC.

V gene TRBV6-1 combines with J gene TRBJ2-7; D may be TRBD2 (5 bases). CDR1 MNHNS and CDR2 SASEGT come from the germline V gene. CDR3 length: 12 residues. Trimming pared 8 bases from V and 5 bases from J, leaving 13 bases between. The CDR3 here is CASGSPTNEQYF. For the CDR3, the DNA is TGTGCCAGCGGGAGCCCCACCAACGAGCAGTACTTC.

The rearrangement uses TRBV18 and TRBJ2-6; the match to TRBD1 covers 10 bases. After removal of 3 bases from V and 2 bases from J, the junction contained 7 bases not matched to a gene. This CDR3 has 18 amino acids. CDR1 and CDR2 (germline): KGHSH, LQKENI. This CDR3 is CASSPRGTGATGANVLTF. As DNA, the CDR3 is TGTGCCAGCTCACCGCGAGGGACAGGGGCCACTGGGGCCAACGTCCTGACTTTC.

The chain joins TRBV7-8 to TRBJ2-1; TRBD2 agrees at 8 bases. This CDR3 is built from 15 residues. The V gene end was trimmed by 1 base and the J gene end by 9 bases; junction bases not matched to a gene: 8. Germline CDR1 is SGHVS and CDR2 is FQNEAQ. The CDR3 protein is CASSLELGGAFEQFF. In DNA, the CDR3 is TGTGCCAGCAGCTTAGAGCTCGGGGGGGCCTTTGAGCAGTTCTTC.

The V call is TRBV3-1 (or the pseudogene TRBV3-2), the J call TRBJ2-7; D uncertain. V lost 4 bases and J lost 2, with 9 bases in between. The CDR3 is 13 residues long. CDR1 LGHDT and CDR2 YNNKEL come from the germline V gene (reference sequence). The CDR3 region is CASSLYGAYEQYF. The CDR3 DNA reads TGTGCCAGCAGCCTTTACGGAGCCTACGAGCAGTACTTC.

The chain links TRBV19 to TRBJ1-4; D gene unclear. CDR1 and CDR2 (germline): LNHDA, SQIVND (reference sequence). The CDR3 consists of 13 residues. Trimming pared 8 bases from V and 8 bases from J, leaving 15 bases between. CDR3 in amino acids: CASLTRGGEKLFF. The CDR3 nucleotides read TGTGCCAGTCTCACACGGGGAGGGGAAAAACTGTTTTTT. Based on the CDR3 plus reference TRBV19 and TRBJ1-4, the full variable domain is DGGITQSPKYLFRKEGQNVTLSCEQNLNHDAMYWYRQDPGQGLRLIYYSQIVNDFQKGDIAEGYSVSREKKESFPLTVTSAQKNPTAFYLCASLTRGGEKLFFGSGTQLSVL.

The rearrangement links TRBV5-1 to TRBJ1-1, with a possible D match to TRBD1 (5 bases). The CDR3 sequence is 15 residues long. Germline loops: CDR1 SGHRS, CDR2 YFSETQ. Trimming cost V 1 base and J 3 bases, with 13 bases left between them. CDR3: CASSLLGHRDTEAFF. The DNA of the CDR3 is TGCGCCAGCAGCTTGCTCGGACATAGAGACACTGAAGCTTTCTTT.

The chain carries TRBV19 and TRBJ2-4; D is ambiguous. The CDR3 contains 16 residues. Trimming stripped 0 bases from V and 0 bases from J, with 9 bases between. Germline V gene lookup returns CDR1 LNHDA and CDR2 SQIVND (reference sequence). CDR3 coding DNA: TGTGCCAGTAGTATAGACCGATCCCTAGCCAAAAACATTCAGTACTTC. This encodes CASSIDRSLAKNIQYF.

V gene TRBV2 combines with J gene TRBJ2-1, with D maybe TRBD1 (5 bases). V gave up 5 bases and J gave up 0 bases, with 11 bases separating them. CDR3 length: 15 amino acids. Germline V gene lookup returns CDR1 SNHLY and CDR2 FYNNEI. CDR3 in DNA: TGTGCCAGCAGTACCCAGGGCCTCTCCTACAATGAGCAGTTCTTC. Protein product: CASSTQGLSYNEQFF.

The chain employs TRBV7-6 and TRBJ2-1; D tentatively fits TRBD1 or TRBD2 (6 bases each). Germline-derived CDR1 and CDR2 are SGHVS and FNYEAQ. There are 16 residues in the CDR3. Trimming left V 5 bases short and J 4 bases short, with 18 bases between. CDR3 DNA: TGTGCCAGCAGCCCCTCGGCGGGACACCTTTACAATGAGCAGTTCTTC. Translating it yields CASSPSAGHLYNEQFF.

The rearrangement joins TRBV7-9 to TRBJ1-6; D possibly corresponds to TRBD1 (5 bases). The CDR3 length is 14 residues. CDR1 is SEHNR, CDR2 FQNEAQ, per germline (reference sequence). Trimming removed 3 bases from V and 5 bases from J, with 8 bases in between. The CDR3 nucleotides read TGTGCCAGCAGCTTGGGACCGAATAATTCACCCCTCCACTTT. Protein sequence: CASSLGPNNSPLHF.

V gene TRBV10-3 combines with J gene TRBJ1-1, with D perhaps TRBD1 (6 bases). Germline CDR1 is ENHRY and CDR2 is SYGVKD. This CDR3 region has 13 residues. With 6 bases removed from V and 1 base from J, the gap between germline ends came to 9 bases. In DNA, the CDR3 is TGTGCCATCAGGCGGGACACGAACACTGAAGCTTTCTTT. It yields the protein CAIRRDTNTEAFF.

This chain links TRBV4-3 with TRBJ2-1; D may be TRBD2 (5 bases). CDR1 is LGHNA, CDR2 YSLEER, per germline. V lost 4 bases and J lost 2, with 15 bases in between. The CDR3 sequence is 16 residues long. The CDR3 is CASSPLGRGTYNEQFF. The CDR3 DNA reads as TGCGCCAGCAGCCCCCTCGGTCGGGGTACCTACAATGAGCAGTTCTTC.

The CDR3 region is CASSFSGGVREQYF. CDR3 nucleotides: TGCGCCAGCAGCTTTAGCGGGGGTGTGAGGGAGCAGTACTTC. V is TRBV5-1 and J is TRBJ2-7, with 9 bases matching TRBD2. V gave up 2 bases and J gave up 7 bases; unmatched junction bases: 7. From germline, CDR1 is SGHRS and CDR2 YFSETQ. The CDR3 contains 14 residues.

V and J are TRBV11-1 and TRBJ2-3; a weak D match, TRBD1 (5 bases). Germline-derived CDR1 and CDR2 are SGHAT and FQDESV (reference sequence). This CDR3 has 14 residues. Trimming shortened V by 5 bases and J by 3 bases, and 12 bases separated the two germline ends. This chain's CDR3 is CASSNSRVTDTQYF. The CDR3 DNA follows: TGTGCCAGCAGCAACAGCAGGGTTACAGATACGCAGTATTTT.

This clone came up once. This chain links TRBV7-8 with TRBJ1-2; D is unresolved. Germline V gene data show CDR1 as SGHVS and CDR2 as FQNEAQ. CDR3 length equals 15 residues. V dropped 0 bases and J dropped 1 base, with 9 bases sitting between them. CDR3 amino acids: CASSLAGGNNYGYTF. In nucleotides, the CDR3 is TGTGCCAGCAGCTTAGCTGGAGGGAATAACTATGGCTACACCTTC.

This chain links TRBV25-1 with TRBJ1-2; D is possibly TRBD1 (5 bases). Germline CDR1 and CDR2: MGHDK and SYGVNS. The ends were cut back, 2 bases at V and 5 bases at J, with 9 bases in the middle. The CDR3 is 13 residues long. CDR3 sequence (DNA): TGTGCCAGCAGTGAACCGACAGAGTATGGCTACACCTTC. Its translation is CASSEPTEYGYTF.

This chain links TRBV5-6 with TRBJ1-3; 7 bases match TRBD1. This CDR3 has 16 residues. Per the germline V gene, CDR1 is SGHDT and CDR2 is YYEEEE. With 1 base clipped from V and 6 bases from J, the junction kept 10 bases outside the gene matches. The CDR3 sequence is CASSLLQEQGQNTIYF. Here the CDR3 DNA reads TGTGCCAGCAGCTTGCTTCAGGAACAGGGGCAAAACACCATATATTTT.

The table lists this clone with a count of one. The genes are TRBV2 and TRBJ2-5; D is perhaps TRBD1 (5 bases). V shed 8 bases and J shed 2 bases, with 12 bases lying between them. This CDR3 contains 13 residues. Germline-derived CDR1 and CDR2 are SNHLY and FYNNEI. The CDR3 is CASQSDRQETQYF. The CDR3 region has the DNA TGTGCCAGCCAGAGCGACAGACAAGAGACCCAGTACTTC. The full variable domain, completed using reference TRBV2 and TRBJ2-5, is EPEVTQTPSHQVTQMGQEVILRCVPISNHLYFYWYRQILGQKVEFLVSFYNNEISEKSEIFDDQFSVERPDGSNFTLKIRSTKLEDSAMYFCASQSDRQETQYFGPGTRLLVL.

This clone was detected a few times. The DNA of the CDR3 is TGTGCCAGCAGCCACACGGTCATCACTGAAGCTTTCTTT. Encoded protein: CASSHTVITEAFF. This chain links TRBV11-3 with TRBJ1-1; D not resolved. CDR3 size: 13 residues. CDR1 and CDR2 from the germline V gene are SGHNT and YENEEA. V was trimmed by 5 bases and J by 4 bases, leaving 11 bases between them.

The chain has TRBV11-3 and TRBJ2-3; 8 bases fit TRBD2. Losses at the gene ends were 5 bases for V and 1 base for J; bases not matched to a gene: 8. This CDR3 spans 16 amino acids. The germline CDR1 and CDR2 sequences are SGHNT and YENEEA. CDR3 DNA: TGTGCCAGCAGCCAGCGCGGGGGGCGGGGCACAGATACGCAGTATTTT. Protein sequence: CASSQRGGRGTDTQYF.